This T cell receptor beta chain was documented in a study of T cells after yellow fever vaccination. MiXCR, run by TCRdb on the 5' RACE reads, gives a single entry per CDR3 protein. Found here are some 400,000 distinct CDR3 sequences, 18% of them singletons; the top ten hold 15% to 20%. The V gene's germline CDR1 is MNHEY and CDR2 SMNVEV (reference sequence). V lost 6 bases to trimming and J lost 2 bases, with 14 bases between them. The CDR3 consists of 15 residues. This clonotype originated in a man between 18 and 35 years old who received the YFV17D yellow fever vaccine. The sample here was PBMCs, taken before the yellow fever booster vaccination. This sequence joins TRBV27 and TRBJ1-5; D is unclear. The CDR3 DNA is TGTGCCAGCAGCCCCCCGGAAGGGCGCAATCAGCCCCAGCATTTT. Encoded protein: CASSPPEGRNQPQHF.